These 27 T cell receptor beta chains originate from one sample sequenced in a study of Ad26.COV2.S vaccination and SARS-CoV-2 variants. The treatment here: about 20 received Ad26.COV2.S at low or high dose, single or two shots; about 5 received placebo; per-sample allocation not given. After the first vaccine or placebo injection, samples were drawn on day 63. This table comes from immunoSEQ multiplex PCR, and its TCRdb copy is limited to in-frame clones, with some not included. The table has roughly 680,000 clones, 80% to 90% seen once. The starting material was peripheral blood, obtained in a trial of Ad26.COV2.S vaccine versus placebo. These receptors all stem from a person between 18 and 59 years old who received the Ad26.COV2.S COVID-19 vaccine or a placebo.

CDR3 DNA: TGTGCCAGCAGTGGGGGTATGGCCAGCTCCTACAATGAGCAGTTCTTC. Residues: CASSGGMASSYNEQFF. V usage is TRBV2 and J usage is TRBJ2-1; D not resolved. The germline V gene has CDR1 SNHLY and CDR2 FYNNEI. This CDR3 has 16 residues. Trimming removed 4 bases at V and 0 bases at J, with 13 bases between.

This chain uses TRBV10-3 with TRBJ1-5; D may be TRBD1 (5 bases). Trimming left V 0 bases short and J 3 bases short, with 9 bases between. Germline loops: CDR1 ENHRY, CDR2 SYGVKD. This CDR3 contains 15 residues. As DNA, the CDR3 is TGTGCCATCAGTGAGTCGGGGCAGTTCAATCAGCCCCAGCATTTT. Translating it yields CAISESGQFNQPQHF.

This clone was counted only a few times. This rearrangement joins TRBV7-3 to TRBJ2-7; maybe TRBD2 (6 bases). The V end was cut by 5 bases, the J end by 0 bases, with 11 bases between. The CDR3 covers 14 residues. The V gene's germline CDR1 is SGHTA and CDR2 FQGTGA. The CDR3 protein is CASSAGGNSYEQYF. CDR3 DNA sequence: TGTGCCAGCAGCGCTGGAGGGAACTCCTACGAGCAGTACTTC.

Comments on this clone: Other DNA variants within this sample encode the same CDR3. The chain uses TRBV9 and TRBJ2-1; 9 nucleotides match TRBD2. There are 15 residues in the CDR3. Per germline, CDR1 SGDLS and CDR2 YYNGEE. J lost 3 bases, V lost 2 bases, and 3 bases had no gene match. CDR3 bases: TGTGCCAGCAGCGTCCGACTAGCGGACTACAATGAGCAGTTCTTC. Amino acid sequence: CASSVRLADYNEQFF.

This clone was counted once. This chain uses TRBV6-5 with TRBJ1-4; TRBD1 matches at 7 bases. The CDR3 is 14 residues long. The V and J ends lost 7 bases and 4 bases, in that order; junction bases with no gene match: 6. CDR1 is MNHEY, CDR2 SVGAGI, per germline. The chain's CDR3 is CASTRGGLNEKLFF. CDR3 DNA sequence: TGTGCCAGCACTCGAGGGGGCCTTAATGAAAAACTGTTTTTT.

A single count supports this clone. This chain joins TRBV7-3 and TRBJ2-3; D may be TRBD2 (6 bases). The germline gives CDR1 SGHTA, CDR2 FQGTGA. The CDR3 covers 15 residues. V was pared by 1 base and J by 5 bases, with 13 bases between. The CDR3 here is CASSLKGTLVDTQYF. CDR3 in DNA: TGTGCCAGCAGCTTAAAGGGGACTTTAGTAGATACGCAGTATTTT.

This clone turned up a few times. The CDR3 bases are TGTGCCACCGAATCTAGGGCGGATACCTACGAGCAGTACTTC. This sequence encodes CATESRADTYEQYF. J is TRBJ2-7 and V is TRBV10-3; D not resolved. Deletions cut 10 bases from V and 2 bases from J, with 18 bases between. CDR3 length: 14 residues. Per germline, CDR1 ENHRY and CDR2 SYGVKD.

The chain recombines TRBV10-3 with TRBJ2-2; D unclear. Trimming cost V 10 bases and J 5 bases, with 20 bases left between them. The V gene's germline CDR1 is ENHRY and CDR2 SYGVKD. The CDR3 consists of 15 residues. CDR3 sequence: CATRGSLEWTGELFF. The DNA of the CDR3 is TGTGCCACCCGCGGTAGTTTGGAGTGGACCGGGGAGCTGTTTTTT.

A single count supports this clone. The CDR3 region is CASSPVRENTEAFF. For the CDR3, the DNA is TGTGCCAGCTCACCGGTCAGGGAGAACACTGAAGCTTTCTTT. V and J are TRBV18 and TRBJ1-1; perhaps TRBD1 as D (5 bases). Trimming took 3 bases from V and 1 from J, leaving 9 bases between them. The germline gives CDR1 KGHSH, CDR2 LQKENI. The CDR3 runs to 14 residues.

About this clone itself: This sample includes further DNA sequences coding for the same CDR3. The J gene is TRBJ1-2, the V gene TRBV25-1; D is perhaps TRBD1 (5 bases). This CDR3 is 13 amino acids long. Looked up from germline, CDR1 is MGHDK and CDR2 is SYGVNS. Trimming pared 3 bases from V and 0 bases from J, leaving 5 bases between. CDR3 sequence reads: CASSDRANYGYTF. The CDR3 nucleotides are TGTGCCAGCAGTGACAGGGCTAACTATGGCTACACCTTC.

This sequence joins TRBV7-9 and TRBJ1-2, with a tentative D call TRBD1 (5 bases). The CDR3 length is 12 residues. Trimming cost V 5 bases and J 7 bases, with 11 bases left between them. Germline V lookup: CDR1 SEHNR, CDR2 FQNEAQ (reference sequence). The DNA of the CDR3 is TGTGCCAGCAGCACCTCGGGGCCTGGCTACACCTTC. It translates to CASSTSGPGYTF.

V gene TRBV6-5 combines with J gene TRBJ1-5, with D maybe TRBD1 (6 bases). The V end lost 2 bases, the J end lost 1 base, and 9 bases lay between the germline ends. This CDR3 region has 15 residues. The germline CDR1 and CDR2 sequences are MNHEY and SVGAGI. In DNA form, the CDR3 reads TGTGCCAGCAGTTACGGCAGGGGAAGCAATCAGCCCCAGCATTTT. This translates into CASSYGRGSNQPQHF.

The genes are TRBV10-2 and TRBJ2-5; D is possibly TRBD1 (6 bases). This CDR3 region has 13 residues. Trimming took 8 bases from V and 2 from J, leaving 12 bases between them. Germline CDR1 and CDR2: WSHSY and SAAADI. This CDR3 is CASGWTEQETQYF. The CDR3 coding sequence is TGCGCCAGCGGATGGACAGAACAAGAGACCCAGTACTTC.

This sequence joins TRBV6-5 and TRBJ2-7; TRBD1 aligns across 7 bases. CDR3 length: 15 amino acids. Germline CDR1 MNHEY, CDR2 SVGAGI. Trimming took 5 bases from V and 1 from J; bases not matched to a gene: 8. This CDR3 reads CASSPGTATSYEQYF. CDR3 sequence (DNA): TGTGCCAGCAGTCCCGGGACAGCCACATCCTACGAGCAGTACTTC.

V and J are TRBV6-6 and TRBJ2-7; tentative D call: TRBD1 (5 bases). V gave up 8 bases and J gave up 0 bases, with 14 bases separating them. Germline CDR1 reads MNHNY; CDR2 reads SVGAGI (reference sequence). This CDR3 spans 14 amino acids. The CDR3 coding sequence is TGTGCCAGCCAACTCCCGGACACCTCCTACGAGCAGTACTTC. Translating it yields CASQLPDTSYEQYF.

CDR3 bases: TGTGCCAGCATCTTAGCGGGGGGATCCTACAATGAGCAGTTCTTC. This gives the protein CASILAGGSYNEQFF. The chain combines TRBV6-5 with TRBJ2-1; 10 bases map to TRBD2. V lost 7 bases, J lost 1 base, and 4 bases stayed unmatched. CDR3 size: 15 residues. Germline values: CDR1 MNHEY, CDR2 SVGAGI.

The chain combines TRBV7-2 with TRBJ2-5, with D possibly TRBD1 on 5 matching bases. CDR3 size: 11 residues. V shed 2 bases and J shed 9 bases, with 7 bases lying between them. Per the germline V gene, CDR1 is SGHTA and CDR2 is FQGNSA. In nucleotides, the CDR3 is TGTGCCAGCAGCTTATTAGGGGCCCAGTACTTC. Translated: CASSLLGAQYF.

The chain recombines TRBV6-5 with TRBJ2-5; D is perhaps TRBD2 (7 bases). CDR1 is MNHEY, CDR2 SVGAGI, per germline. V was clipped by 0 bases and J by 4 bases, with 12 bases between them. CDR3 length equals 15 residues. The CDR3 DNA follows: TGTGCCAGCAGTTACTCTCAGGGGAGGGGAGAGACCCAGTACTTC. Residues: CASSYSQGRGETQYF.

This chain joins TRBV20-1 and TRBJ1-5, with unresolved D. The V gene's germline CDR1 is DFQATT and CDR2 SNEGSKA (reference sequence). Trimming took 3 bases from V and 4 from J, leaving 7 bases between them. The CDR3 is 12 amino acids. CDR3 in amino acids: CSASKPNQPQHF. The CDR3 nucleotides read TGCAGTGCTAGTAAACCAAATCAGCCCCAGCATTTT.

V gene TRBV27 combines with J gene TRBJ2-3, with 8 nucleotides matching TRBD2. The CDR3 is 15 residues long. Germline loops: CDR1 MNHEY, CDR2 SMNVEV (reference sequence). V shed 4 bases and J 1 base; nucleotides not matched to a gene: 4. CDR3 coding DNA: TGTGCCAGCAGTTCTAGCGGGCCAGGCACAGATACGCAGTATTTT. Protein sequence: CASSSSGPGTDTQYF.

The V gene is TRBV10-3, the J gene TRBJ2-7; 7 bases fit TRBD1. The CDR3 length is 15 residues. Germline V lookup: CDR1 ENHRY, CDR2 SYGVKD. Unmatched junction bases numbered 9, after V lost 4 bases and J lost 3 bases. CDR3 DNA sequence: TGTGCCATCAGTGGATCGCCAGGGGGTGACTACGAGCAGTACTTC. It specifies CAISGSPGGDYEQYF.

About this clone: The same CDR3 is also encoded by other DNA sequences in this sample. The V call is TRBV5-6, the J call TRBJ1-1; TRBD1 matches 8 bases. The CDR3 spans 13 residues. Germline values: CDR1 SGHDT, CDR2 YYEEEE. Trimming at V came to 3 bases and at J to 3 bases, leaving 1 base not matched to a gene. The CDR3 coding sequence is TGTGCCAGCAGCTCGGACAGGGACACTGAAGCTTTCTTT. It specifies CASSSDRDTEAFF.

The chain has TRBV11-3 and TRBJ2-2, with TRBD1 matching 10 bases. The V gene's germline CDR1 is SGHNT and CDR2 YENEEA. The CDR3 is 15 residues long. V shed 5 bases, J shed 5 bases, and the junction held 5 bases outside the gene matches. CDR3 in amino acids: CASSPGTGATGELFF. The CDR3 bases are TGTGCCAGCAGCCCTGGGACAGGGGCGACCGGGGAGCTGTTTTTT.

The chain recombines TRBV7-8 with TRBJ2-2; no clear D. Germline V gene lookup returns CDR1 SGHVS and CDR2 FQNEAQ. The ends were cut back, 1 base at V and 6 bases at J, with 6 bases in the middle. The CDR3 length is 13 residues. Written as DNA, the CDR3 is TGTGCCAGCAGCTTAGGGCCGCCCGGGGAGCTGTTTTTT. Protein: CASSLGPPGELFF.

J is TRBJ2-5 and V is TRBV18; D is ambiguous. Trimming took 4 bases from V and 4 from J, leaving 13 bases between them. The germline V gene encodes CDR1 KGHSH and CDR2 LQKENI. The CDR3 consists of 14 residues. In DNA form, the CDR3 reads TGTGCCAGCTCACGGTCCCGGGCAGGAGAGACCCAGTACTTC. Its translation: CASSRSRAGETQYF.

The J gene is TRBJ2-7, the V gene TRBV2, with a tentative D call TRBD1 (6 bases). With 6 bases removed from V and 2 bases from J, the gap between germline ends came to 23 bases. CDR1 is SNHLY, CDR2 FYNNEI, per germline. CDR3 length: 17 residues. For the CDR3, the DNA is TGTGCCAGCAGGGGGACATTCATGACAGAGCTTACCTACGAGCAGTACTTC. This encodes CASRGTFMTELTYEQYF.

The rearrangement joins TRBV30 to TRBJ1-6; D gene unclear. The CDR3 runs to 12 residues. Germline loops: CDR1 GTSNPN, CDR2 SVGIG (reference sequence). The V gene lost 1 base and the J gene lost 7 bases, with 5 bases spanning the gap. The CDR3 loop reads CAWSAVNSPLHF. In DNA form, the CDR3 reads TGTGCCTGGAGTGCGGTAAATTCACCCCTCCACTTT.